Below, one T cell receptor beta chain is given with its context. Germline CDR1 reads MDHEN; CDR2 reads SYDVKM. The CDR3 covers 13 residues. Trimming stripped 2 bases from V and 5 bases from J, with 6 bases between. These data are taken from a study of PD-L1 blockade in urothelial cancer. The assay was immunoSEQ multiplex PCR, and TCRdb's table has in-frame clones only and misses some. The repertoire consists of more than 70,000 clones, with about 89% occurring once and the leading ten covering 3.4%. This receptor was identified in a man aged 60 to 69 with urothelial cancer. V gene TRBV28 combines with J gene TRBJ2-2; no reliable D call. Material: PBMCs, obtained around atezolizumab (anti-PD-L1) treatment. CDR3 sequence reads: CASSLGLTGELFF. The CDR3, as DNA: TGTGCCAGCAGTTTAGGTCTAACCGGGGAGCTGTTTTTT.